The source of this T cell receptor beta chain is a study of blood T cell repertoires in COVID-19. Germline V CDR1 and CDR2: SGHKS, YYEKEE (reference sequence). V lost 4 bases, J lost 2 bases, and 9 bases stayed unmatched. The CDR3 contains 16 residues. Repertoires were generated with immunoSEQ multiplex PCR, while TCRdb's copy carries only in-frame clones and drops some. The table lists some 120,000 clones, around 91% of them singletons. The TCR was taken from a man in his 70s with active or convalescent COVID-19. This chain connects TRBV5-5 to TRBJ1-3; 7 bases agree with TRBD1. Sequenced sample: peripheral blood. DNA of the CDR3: TGTGCCAGCAGCCTGGTGGGACAGTTAACTGGAAACACCATATATTTT. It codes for CASSLVGQLTGNTIYF.